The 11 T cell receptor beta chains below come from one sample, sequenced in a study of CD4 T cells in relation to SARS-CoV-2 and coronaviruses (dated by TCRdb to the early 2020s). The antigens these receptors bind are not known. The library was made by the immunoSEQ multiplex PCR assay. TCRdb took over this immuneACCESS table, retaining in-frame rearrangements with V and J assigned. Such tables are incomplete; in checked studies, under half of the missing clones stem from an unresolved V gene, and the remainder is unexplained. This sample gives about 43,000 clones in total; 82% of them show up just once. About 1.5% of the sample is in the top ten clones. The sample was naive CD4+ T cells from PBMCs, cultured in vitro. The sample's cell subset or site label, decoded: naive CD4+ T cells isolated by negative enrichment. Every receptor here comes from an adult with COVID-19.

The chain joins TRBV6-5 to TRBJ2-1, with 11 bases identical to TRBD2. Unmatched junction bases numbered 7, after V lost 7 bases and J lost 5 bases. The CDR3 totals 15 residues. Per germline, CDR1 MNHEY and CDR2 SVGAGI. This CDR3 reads CASTHGLAGNNEQFF. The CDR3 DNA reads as TGTGCCAGCACCCACGGACTAGCGGGTAACAATGAGCAGTTCTTC.

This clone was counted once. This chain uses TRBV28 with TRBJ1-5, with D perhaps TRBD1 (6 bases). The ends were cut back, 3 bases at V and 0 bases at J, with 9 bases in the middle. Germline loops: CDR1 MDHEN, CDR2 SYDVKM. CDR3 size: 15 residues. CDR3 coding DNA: TGTGCCAGCAGTTTCGCGGGGGCTAGCAATCAGCCCCAGCATTTT. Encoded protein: CASSFAGASNQPQHF.

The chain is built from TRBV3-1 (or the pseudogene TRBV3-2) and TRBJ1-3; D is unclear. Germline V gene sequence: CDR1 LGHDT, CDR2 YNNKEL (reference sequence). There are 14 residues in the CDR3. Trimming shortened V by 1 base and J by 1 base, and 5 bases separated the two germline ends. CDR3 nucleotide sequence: TGTGCCAGCAGCCAAGGGACTTCTGGAAACACCATATATTTT. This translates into CASSQGTSGNTIYF.

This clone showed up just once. CDR3 sequence (DNA): TGTGCCAGCTCACCTTCCCGGGTGCGGGACAGGTCCACAGATACGCAGTATTTT. Encoded protein: CASSPSRVRDRSTDTQYF. The chain recombines TRBV18 with TRBJ2-3, with TRBD1 identical over 8 bases. The CDR3 is 18 amino acids. Germline trimming cut 3 bases from V and 2 bases from J; bases unmatched to any gene: 13. Germline CDR1 reads KGHSH; CDR2 reads LQKENI.

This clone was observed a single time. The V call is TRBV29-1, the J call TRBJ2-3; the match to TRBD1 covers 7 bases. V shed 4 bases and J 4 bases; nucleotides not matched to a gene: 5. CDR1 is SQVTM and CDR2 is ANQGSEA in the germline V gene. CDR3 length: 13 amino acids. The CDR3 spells CSVATGTPDTQYF. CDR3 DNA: TGCAGCGTTGCGACAGGGACACCAGATACGCAGTATTTT.

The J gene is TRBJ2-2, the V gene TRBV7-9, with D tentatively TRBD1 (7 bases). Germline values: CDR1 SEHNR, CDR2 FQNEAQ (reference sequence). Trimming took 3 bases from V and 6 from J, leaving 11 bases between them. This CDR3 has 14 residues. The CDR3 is CASSFQGEAGELFF. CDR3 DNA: TGTGCCAGCAGCTTCCAGGGGGAGGCCGGGGAGCTGTTTTTT.

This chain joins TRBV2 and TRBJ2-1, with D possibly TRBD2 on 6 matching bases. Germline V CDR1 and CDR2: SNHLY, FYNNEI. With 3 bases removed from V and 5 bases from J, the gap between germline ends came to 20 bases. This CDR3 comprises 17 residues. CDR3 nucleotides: TGTGCCAGCAGTGAGGTAATTAGGGGACTGGCCCACAATGAGCAGTTCTTC. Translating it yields CASSEVIRGLAHNEQFF.

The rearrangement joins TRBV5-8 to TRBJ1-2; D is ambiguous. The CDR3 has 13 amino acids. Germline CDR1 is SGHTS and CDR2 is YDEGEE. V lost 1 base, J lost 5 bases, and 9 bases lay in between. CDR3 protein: CASSLLGPYGYTF. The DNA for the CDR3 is TGTGCCAGCAGCTTGTTGGGCCCATATGGCTACACCTTC.

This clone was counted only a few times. The CDR3, as DNA: TGTGCCAGCAGTGATCCCCAGGGGGCAGATACGCAGTATTTT. The encoded protein is CASSDPQGADTQYF. This chain links TRBV2 with TRBJ2-3; 7 positions agree with TRBD1. Germline assignment: CDR1 SNHLY and CDR2 FYNNEI. CDR3 size: 14 residues. J was trimmed by 4 bases and V by 3 bases; bases with no gene match: 4.

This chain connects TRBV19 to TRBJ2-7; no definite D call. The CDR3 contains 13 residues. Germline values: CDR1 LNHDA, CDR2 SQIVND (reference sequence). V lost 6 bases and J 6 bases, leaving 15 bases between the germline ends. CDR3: CASSWQRDSEQYF. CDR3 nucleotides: TGTGCCAGTAGCTGGCAAAGGGATTCCGAGCAGTACTTC.

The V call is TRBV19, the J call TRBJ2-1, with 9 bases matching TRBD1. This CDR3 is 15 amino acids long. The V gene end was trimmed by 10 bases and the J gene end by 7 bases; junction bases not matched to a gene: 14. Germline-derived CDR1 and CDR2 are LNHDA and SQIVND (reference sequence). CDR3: CAKDPGTGLDNEQFF. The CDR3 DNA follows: TGTGCCAAGGACCCCGGGACAGGGCTGGATAATGAGCAGTTCTTC.